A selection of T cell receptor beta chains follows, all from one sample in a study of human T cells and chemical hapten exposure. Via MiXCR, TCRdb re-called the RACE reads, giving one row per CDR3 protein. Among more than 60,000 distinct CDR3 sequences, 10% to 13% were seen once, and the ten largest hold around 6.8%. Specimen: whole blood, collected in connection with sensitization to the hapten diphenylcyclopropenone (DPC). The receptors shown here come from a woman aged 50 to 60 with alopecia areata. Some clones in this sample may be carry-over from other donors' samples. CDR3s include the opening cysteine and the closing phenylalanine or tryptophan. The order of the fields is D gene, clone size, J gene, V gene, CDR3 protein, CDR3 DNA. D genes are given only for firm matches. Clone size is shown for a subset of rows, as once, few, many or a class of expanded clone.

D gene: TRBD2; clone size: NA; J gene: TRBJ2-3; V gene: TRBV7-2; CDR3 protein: CASSLLAGGSTDTQYF; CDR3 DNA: TGTGCCAGCAGCTTACTAGCGGGAGGTTCTACAGATACGCAGTATTTT
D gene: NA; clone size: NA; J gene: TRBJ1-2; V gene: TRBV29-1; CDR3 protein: CSVGQGHGYTF; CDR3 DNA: TGCAGCGTTGGCCAGGGGCACGGCTACACCTTC
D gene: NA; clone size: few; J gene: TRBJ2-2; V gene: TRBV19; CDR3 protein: CASSIGRVPPNTGELFF; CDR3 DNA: TGTGCCAGTAGTATAGGGAGGGTCCCCCCTAACACCGGGGAGCTGTTTTTT
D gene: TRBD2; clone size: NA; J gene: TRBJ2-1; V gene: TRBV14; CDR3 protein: CASSEGLVGEQFF; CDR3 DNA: TGTGCCAGCAGCGAAGGACTAGTTGGTGAGCAGTTCTTC
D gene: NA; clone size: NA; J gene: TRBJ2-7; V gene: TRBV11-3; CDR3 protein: CASSTGMGYEQYF; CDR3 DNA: TGTGCCAGCAGCACGGGGATGGGCTACGAGCAGTACTTC
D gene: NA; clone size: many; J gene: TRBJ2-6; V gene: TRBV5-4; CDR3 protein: CASSLVGAGANVLTF; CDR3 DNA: TGTGCCAGCAGCTTGGTGGGGGCTGGGGCCAACGTCCTGACTTTC
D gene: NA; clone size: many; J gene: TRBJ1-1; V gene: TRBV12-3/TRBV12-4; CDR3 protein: CASRSRTILDTEAFF; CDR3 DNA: TGTGCCAGCAGATCCCGGACTATCTTGGACACTGAAGCTTTCTTT
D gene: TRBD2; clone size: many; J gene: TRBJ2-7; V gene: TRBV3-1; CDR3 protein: CASSQTSGNYEQYF; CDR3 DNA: TGTGCCAGCAGCCAGACTAGCGGCAACTACGAGCAGTACTTC
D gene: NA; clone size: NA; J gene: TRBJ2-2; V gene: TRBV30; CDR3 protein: CAWSVGSQTGELFF; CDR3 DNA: TGTGCCTGGAGTGTCGGGAGTCAGACCGGGGAGCTGTTTTTT
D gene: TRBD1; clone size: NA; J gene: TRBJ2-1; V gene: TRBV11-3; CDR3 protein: CASSLDRGGSNEQFF; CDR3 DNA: TGTGCCAGCAGCTTAGATCGAGGGGGCAGCAATGAGCAGTTCTTC
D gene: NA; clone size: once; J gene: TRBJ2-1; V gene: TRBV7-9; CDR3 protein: CASSPTDSLDKQFF; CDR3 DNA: TGTGCCAGCAGCCCGACAGACAGTCTCGATAAGCAGTTCTTC
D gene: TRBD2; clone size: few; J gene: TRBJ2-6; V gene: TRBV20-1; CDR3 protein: CSASHMTSGILSGANVLTF; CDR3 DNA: TGCAGTGCTAGCCACATGACTAGCGGGATTCTCTCTGGGGCCAACGTCCTGACTTTC
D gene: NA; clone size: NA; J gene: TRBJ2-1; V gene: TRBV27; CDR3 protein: CASSGGFGEQFF; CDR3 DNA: TGTGCCAGCAGTGGAGGTTTTGGTGAGCAGTTCTTC
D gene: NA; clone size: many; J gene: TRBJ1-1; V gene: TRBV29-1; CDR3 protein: CSARQSENTEAFF; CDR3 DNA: TGCAGCGCCCGCCAAAGTGAGAACACTGAAGCTTTCTTT
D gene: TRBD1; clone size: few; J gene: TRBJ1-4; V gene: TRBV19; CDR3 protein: CASSPGQEEKLFF; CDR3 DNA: TGTGCCAGCAGCCCGGGACAGGAGGAAAAACTGTTTTTT
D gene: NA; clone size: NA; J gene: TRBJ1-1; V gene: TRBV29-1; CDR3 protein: CSVELGQNTEAFF; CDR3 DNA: TGCAGCGTTGAATTAGGACAAAACACTGAAGCTTTCTTT
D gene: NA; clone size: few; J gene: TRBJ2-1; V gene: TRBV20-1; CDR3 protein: CSGLEGPAQFF; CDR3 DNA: TGCAGTGGGTTGGAGGGACCTGCGCAGTTCTTC
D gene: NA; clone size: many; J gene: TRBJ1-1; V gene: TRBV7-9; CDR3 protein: CASSFGAVLRTEAFF; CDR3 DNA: TGTGCCAGCAGCTTTGGGGCGGTCTTGAGGACTGAAGCTTTCTTT
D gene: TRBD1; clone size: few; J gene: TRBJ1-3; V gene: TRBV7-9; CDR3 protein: CASSLGQASDTIYF; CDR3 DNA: TGTGCCAGCAGCTTGGGACAGGCCTCGGACACCATATATTTT
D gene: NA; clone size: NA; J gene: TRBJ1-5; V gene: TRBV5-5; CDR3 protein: CASSLSLTVAQHF; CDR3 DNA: TGTGCCAGCAGCTTGTCCCTAACCGTGGCCCAGCATTTT
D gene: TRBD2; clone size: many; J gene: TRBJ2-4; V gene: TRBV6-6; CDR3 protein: CASSRLAGGLAKNIQYF; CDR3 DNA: TGTGCCAGCAGTCGACTAGCGGGGGGTCTAGCCAAAAACATTCAGTACTTC
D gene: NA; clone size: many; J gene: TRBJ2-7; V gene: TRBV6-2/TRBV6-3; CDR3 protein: CASIANFGEQYF; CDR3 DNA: TGTGCCAGCATTGCCAACTTTGGGGAGCAGTACTTC
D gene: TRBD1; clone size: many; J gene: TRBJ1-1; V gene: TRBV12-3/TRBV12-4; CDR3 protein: CASSFGQGVAFF; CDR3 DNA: TGTGCCAGCAGTTTCGGGCAGGGGGTGGCTTTCTTT
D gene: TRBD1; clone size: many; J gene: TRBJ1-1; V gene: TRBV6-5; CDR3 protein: CASRQGQNTEAFF; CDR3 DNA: TGTGCCAGCAGACAGGGGCAGAACACTGAAGCTTTCTTT
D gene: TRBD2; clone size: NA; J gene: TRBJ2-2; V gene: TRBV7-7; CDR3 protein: CASSPGTSGVNTGELFF; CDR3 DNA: TGTGCTAGCAGCCCTGGGACTAGCGGGGTGAACACCGGGGAGCTGTTTTTT
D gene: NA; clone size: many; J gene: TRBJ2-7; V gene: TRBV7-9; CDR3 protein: CASSSPTSYEQYF; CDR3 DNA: TGTGCCAGCAGCTCTCCGACATCCTACGAGCAGTACTTC
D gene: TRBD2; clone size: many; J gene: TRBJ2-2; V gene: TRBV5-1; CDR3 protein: CASSLSVSGRTGELFF; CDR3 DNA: TGCGCCAGCAGCTTGTCGGTTAGCGGGAGGACCGGGGAGCTGTTTTTT
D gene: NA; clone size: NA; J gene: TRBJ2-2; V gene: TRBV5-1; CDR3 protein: CASSLLTNTGELFF; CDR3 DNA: TGCGCCAGCAGCTTGTTAACGAACACCGGGGAGCTGTTTTTT
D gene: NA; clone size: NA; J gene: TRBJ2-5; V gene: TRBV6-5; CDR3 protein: CASRNGFRTQYF; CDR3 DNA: TGTGCCAGCCGTAATGGGTTTCGGACCCAGTACTTC
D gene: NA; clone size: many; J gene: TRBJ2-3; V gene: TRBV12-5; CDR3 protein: CASAPTGRTDTQYF; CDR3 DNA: TGTGCTAGTGCCCCGACAGGTCGCACAGATACGCAGTATTTT
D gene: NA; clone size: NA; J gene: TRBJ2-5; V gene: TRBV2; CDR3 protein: CASSEWEETQYF; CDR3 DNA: TGTGCCAGCAGTGAATGGGAAGAGACCCAGTACTTC
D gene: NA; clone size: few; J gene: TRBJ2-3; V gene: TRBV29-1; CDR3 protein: CSVEMTDTQYF; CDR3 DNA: TGCAGCGTTGAGATGACAGATACGCAGTATTTT
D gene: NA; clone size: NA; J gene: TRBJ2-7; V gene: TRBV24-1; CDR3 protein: CATSVLMGQATRRQYF; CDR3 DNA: TGTGCCACCAGTGTTTTGATGGGGCAGGCCACCCGTCGGCAGTACTTC
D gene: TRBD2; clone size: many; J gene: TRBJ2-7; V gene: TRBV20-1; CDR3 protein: CSAKGLAGSYEQYF; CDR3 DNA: TGCAGTGCTAAAGGACTAGCGGGGTCCTACGAGCAGTACTTC
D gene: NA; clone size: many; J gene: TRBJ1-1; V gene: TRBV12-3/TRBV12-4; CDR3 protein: CASSLAGNTEAFF; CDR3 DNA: TGTGCCAGCAGTTTAGCGGGGAACACTGAAGCTTTCTTT
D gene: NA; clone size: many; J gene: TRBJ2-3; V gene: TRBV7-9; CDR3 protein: CASGQLLGLSTDTQYF; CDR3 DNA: TGTGCCAGCGGACAGCTACTAGGCCTATCCACAGATACGCAGTATTTT
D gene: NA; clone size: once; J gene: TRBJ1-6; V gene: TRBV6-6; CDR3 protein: CASSYREIYNSPLHF; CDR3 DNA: TGTGCCAGCAGTTACCGGGAGATATATAATTCACCCCTCCACTTT